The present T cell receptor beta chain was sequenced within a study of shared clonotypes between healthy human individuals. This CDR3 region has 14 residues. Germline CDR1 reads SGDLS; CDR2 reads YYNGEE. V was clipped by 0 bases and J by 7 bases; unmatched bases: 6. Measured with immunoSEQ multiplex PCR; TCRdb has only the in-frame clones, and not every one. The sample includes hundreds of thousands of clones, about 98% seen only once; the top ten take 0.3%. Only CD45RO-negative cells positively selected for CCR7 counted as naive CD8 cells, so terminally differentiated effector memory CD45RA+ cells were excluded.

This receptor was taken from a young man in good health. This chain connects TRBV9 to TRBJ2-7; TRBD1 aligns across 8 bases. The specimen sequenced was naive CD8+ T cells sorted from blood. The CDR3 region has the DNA TGTGCCAGCAGCGTAGGGACAGGGAGGATTGAGCAGTACTTC. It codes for CASSVGTGRIEQYF.